This T cell receptor (beta chain) was profiled in a study of blood T cell repertoires in COVID-19. Study in general: COVID-19 samples from acute and convalescent phases originated in the United States, Italy and Spain.

TCRdb's copy holds only in-frame clones and misses some; the assay was immunoSEQ multiplex PCR. The sample lists some 160,000 clones; around 91% were seen once. Trimming shortened V by 1 base and J by 4 bases, and 7 bases separated the two germline ends. The germline gives CDR1 SGHTA, CDR2 FQGNSA. This CDR3 spans 13 amino acids. The sequence was obtained from a woman aged 55 to 70 with active COVID-19. Sequenced material: peripheral blood. This chain uses TRBV7-2 with TRBJ1-2; D is unresolved. The CDR3 coding sequence is TGTGCCAGCAGCTTAGATGGCCTCTATGGCTACACCTTC. Translated, it gives CASSLDGLYGYTF.